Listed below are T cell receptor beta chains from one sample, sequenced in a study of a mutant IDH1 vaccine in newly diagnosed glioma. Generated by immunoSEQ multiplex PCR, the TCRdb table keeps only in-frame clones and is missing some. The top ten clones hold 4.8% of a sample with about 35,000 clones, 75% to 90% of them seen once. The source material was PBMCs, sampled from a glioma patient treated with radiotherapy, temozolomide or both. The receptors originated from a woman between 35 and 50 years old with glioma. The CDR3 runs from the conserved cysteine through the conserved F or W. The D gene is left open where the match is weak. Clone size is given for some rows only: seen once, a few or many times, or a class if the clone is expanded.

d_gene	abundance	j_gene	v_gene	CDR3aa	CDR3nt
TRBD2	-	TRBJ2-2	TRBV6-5	CASSYRTSVTGELFF	TGTGCCAGCAGTTACCGGACTAGCGTGACCGGGGAGCTGTTTTTT
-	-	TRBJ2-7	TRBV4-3	CASSQDRHEGYEQYF	TGCGCCAGCAGCCAAGATCGTCACGAAGGCTACGAGCAGTACTTC
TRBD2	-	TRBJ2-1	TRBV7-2	CASSLAGLWRDEQFF	TGTGCCAGCAGCTTAGCGGGACTATGGAGGGATGAGCAGTTCTTC
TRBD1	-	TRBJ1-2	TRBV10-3	CAISESGQGEANYGYTF	TGTGCCATCAGTGAGTCGGGACAGGGAGAGGCTAACTATGGCTACACCTTC
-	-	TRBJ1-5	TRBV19	CASSLGRVGNQPQHF	TGTGCCAGTAGTCTCGGGCGGGTTGGGAATCAGCCCCAGCATTTT
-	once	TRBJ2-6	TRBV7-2	CASSLAEGVAGANVLTF	TGTGCCAGCAGCTTAGCGGAGGGGGTGGCCGGGGCCAACGTCCTGACTTTC
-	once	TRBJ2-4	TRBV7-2	CASSLPSGQKNIQYF	TGTGCCAGCAGCTTACCATCGGGACAAAAAAACATTCAGTACTTC
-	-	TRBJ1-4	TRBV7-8	CASSLNGGEGEKLFF	TGTGCCAGCAGCTTAAATGGCGGTGAAGGAGAAAAACTGTTTTTT
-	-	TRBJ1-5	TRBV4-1	CASSQGGQGDQPQHF	TGCGCCAGCAGCCAAGGTGGGCAGGGTGATCAGCCCCAGCATTTT
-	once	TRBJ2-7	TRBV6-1	CASRETPTYEQYF	TGTGCCAGCAGGGAGACTCCCACCTACGAGCAGTACTTC
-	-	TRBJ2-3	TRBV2	CASRFGGAGTDTQYF	TGTGCCAGCAGGTTTGGGGGCGCAGGCACAGATACGCAGTATTTT
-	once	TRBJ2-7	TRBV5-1	CASSTGRNEQYF	TGCGCCAGCAGCACCGGACGGAACGAGCAGTACTTC
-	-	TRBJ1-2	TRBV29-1	CSAQLQGPYGYTF	TGCAGCGCACAACTACAGGGACCGTATGGCTACACCTTC
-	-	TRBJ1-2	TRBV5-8	CASSSPRRANRSYGYTF	TGTGCCAGCAGCTCGCCCCGCAGGGCAAATCGCAGCTATGGCTACACCTTC
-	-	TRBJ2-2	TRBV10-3	CAIGTPANTGELFF	TGTGCCATAGGGACCCCCGCGAACACCGGGGAGCTGTTTTTT
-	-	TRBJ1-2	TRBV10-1	CASSEGWNYGYTF	TGCGCCAGCAGTGAGGGTTGGAACTATGGCTACACCTTC
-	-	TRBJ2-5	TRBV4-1	CASRSGQETQYF	TGCGCCAGCCGTAGCGGTCAAGAGACCCAGTACTTC
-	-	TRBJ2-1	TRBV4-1	CASSQGLVQFF	TGCGCCAGCAGCCAAGGGCTAGTGCAGTTCTTC
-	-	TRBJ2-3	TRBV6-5	CASRSGQGVTDTQYF	TGTGCCAGCAGAAGCGGGCAGGGGGTCACAGATACGCAGTATTTT
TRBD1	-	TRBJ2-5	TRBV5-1	CASSLGDRGETQYF	TGCGCCAGCAGCTTGGGGGACAGGGGCGAGACCCAGTACTTC
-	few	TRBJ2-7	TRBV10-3	CAISGLQGRGTYEQYF	TGTGCCATCAGTGGGCTCCAAGGGCGAGGGACCTACGAGCAGTACTTC
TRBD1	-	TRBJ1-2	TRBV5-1	CASSLEGQGVDGYTF	TGCGCCAGCAGCTTGGAGGGACAGGGGGTAGATGGCTACACCTTC
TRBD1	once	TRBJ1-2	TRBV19	CASTTRTGNGYTF	TGTGCCAGTACAACGAGGACAGGGAACGGCTACACCTTC
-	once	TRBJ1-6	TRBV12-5	CASGSTAGQTGGSPLHF	TGTGCTAGTGGTTCCACCGCTGGACAAACTGGTGGGTCACCCCTCCACTTT
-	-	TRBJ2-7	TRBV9	CASSVEGGRVYEQYF	TGTGCCAGCAGCGTAGAGGGGGGCCGGGTCTACGAGCAGTACTTC
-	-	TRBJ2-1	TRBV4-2	CASSQAQDNEQFF	TGTGCCAGCAGCCAAGCACAGGACAATGAGCAGTTCTTC
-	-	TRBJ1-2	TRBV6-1	CASSERGPGDNYGYTF	TGTGCCAGCAGTGAACGGGGCCCGGGGGACAACTATGGCTACACCTTC
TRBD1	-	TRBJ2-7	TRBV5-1	CASSTNPGQGPRYEQYF	TGCGCCAGCAGCACCAATCCGGGACAGGGACCCAGATACGAGCAGTACTTC
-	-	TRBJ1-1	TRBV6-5	CASSTELATEAFF	TGTGCCAGCAGTACCGAACTTGCTACTGAAGCTTTCTTT
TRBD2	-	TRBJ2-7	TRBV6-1	CASSVSGEFYEQYF	TGTGCCAGCAGTGTTAGCGGGGAGTTCTACGAGCAGTACTTC
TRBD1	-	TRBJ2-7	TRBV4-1	CASSQGGQGRSYEQYF	TGCGCCAGCAGCCAAGGGGGACAGGGGCGGTCCTACGAGCAGTACTTC
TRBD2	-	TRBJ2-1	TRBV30	CAWIGGRGRVSYNEQFF	TGTGCCTGGATAGGCGGGAGGGGTAGAGTCTCCTACAATGAGCAGTTCTTC
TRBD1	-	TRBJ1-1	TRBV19	CASNLDRGLGEAFF	TGTGCCAGTAACTTAGACAGGGGGCTTGGTGAAGCTTTCTTT
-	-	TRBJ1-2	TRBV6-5	CASSYSAGGYGYTF	TGTGCCAGCAGTTACTCCGCGGGGGGCTATGGCTACACCTTC
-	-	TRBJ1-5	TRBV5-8	CASSWGGQPQHF	TGTGCCAGCAGCTGGGGAGGTCAGCCCCAGCATTTT
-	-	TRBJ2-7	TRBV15	CATSSRDLGEQYF	TGTGCCACCAGCAGCCGGGACCTGGGGGAGCAGTACTTC
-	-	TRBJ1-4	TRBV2	CASSEVALGVEKLFF	TGTGCCAGCAGTGAAGTTGCCCTAGGGGTTGAAAAACTGTTTTTT
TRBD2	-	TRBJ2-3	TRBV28	CASSLGLAGGQTDTQYF	TGTGCCAGCAGTTTAGGACTAGCGGGGGGGCAGACAGATACGCAGTATTTT
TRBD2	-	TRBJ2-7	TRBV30	CAWRGTNPFSYEQYF	TGTGCCTGGAGGGGGACTAACCCCTTCTCCTACGAGCAGTACTTC
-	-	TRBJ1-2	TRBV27	CASSLSPGTNYGYTF	TGTGCCAGCAGTTTATCCCCAGGGACTAACTATGGCTACACCTTC
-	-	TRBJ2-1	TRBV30	CAWSVEGQQFF	TGTGCCTGGAGTGTAGAGGGGCAGCAGTTCTTC
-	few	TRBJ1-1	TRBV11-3	CASRRNTEAFF	TGTGCCAGCAGGAGGAACACTGAAGCTTTCTTT
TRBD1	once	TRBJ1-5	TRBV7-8	CASSLEGQVQPQHF	TGTGCCAGCAGCTTAGAAGGACAGGTCCAGCCCCAGCATTTT
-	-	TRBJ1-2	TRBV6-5	CASRDATSFYGYTF	TGTGCCAGCAGGGATGCGACGAGTTTCTATGGCTACACCTTC
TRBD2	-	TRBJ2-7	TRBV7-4	CASSLSGGAPAQYF	TGTGCCAGCAGCTTGAGCGGGGGGGCCCCCGCGCAGTACTTC
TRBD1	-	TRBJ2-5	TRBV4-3	CASSTHGTGGSDGETQYF	TGCGCCAGCAGCACCCACGGGACAGGGGGCTCTGATGGAGAGACCCAGTACTTC
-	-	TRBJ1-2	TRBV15	CATSVSGYGYTF	TGTGCCACCAGCGTTAGCGGCTATGGCTACACCTTC
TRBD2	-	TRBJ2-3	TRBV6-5	CASSYSTSGGANTQYF	TGTGCCAGCAGTTACTCAACTAGCGGGGGGGCCAATACGCAGTATTTT
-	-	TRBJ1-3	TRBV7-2	CASSPAIAGNTIYF	TGTGCCAGCAGCCCGGCCATTGCCGGAAACACCATATATTTT
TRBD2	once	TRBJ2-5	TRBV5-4	CASSRRTSGGETQYF	TGTGCCAGCAGCCGACGGACTAGCGGTGGCGAGACCCAGTACTTC
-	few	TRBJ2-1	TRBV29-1	CSVGSSQASPQFF	TGCAGCGTTGGATCCAGCCAGGCTAGTCCCCAGTTCTTC
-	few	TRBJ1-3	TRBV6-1	CASTTGPGNTIYF	TGTGCCAGCACTACGGGCCCTGGAAACACCATATATTTT
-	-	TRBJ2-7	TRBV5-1	CASRSLSDYEQYF	TGCGCCAGTAGGTCTCTCAGTGACTACGAGCAGTACTTC
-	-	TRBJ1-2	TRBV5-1	CASSPVSAGYTF	TGCGCCAGCAGCCCCGTGTCGGCTGGCTACACCTTC
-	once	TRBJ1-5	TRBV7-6	CASATAAGGSNQPQHF	TGTGCCAGCGCCACGGCGGCGGGGGGGAGCAATCAGCCCCAGCATTTT
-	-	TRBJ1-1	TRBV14	CASSQTSLNTEAFF	TGTGCCAGCAGCCAAACCAGCTTGAACACTGAAGCTTTCTTT
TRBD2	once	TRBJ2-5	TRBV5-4	CASSPGLAGAQETQYF	TGTGCCAGCAGCCCCGGACTAGCGGGGGCCCAAGAGACCCAGTACTTC
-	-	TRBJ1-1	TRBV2	CASSDGQTMNTEAFF	TGTGCCAGCAGTGACGGGCAGACCATGAACACTGAAGCTTTCTTT
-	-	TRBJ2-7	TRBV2	CASSPQSEQYF	TGTGCCAGCAGCCCCCAAAGCGAGCAGTACTTC